This TCR beta chain is from a study of regulatory T cells in long-lasting Graves disease. Study as a whole: A definition of persistent Graves' disease required over 5 years of antithyroid drugs plus positive TSH receptor antibodies.

The study, taken as a whole, reports: When disease was persistent, TRBV28, TRBJ1-2 and TRBJ2-5 were the favored segments.

Germline assignment: CDR1 MNHNS and CDR2 SASEGT. The CDR3 covers 14 residues. V lost 7 bases to trimming and J lost 4 bases; unmatched junction nucleotides: 6. Indicated time point: persistent/refractory GD, antithyroid drugs over 5 years with positive TRAb. The TCR library used RNA extracted from PBMCs. In this sample, this clonotype turned up a few times. The antigen is unknown. Investigators prepared the TCR beta libraries by applying iRepertoire HTBI primers and Arm-PCR of CDR3 regions. TCRdb re-called the multiplex PCR reads through MiXCR, storing one row per CDR3 protein. The repertoire includes 350,000 to 500,000 distinct CDR3 sequences, approximately 22% of them detected once, and around an eighth sits in the top ten.

The sample was peripheral blood mononuclear cells (PBMCs), taken when the disease was refractory, from a patient treated with antithyroid drugs. The rearrangement uses TRBV6-1 and TRBJ2-5; 10 bases are a match to TRBD2. This TCR derives from a female donor with Graves disease. The CDR3 region is CASIGLAGVETQYF. The CDR3 coding sequence is TGTGCCAGCATAGGGCTAGCGGGAGTAGAGACCCAGTACTTC.